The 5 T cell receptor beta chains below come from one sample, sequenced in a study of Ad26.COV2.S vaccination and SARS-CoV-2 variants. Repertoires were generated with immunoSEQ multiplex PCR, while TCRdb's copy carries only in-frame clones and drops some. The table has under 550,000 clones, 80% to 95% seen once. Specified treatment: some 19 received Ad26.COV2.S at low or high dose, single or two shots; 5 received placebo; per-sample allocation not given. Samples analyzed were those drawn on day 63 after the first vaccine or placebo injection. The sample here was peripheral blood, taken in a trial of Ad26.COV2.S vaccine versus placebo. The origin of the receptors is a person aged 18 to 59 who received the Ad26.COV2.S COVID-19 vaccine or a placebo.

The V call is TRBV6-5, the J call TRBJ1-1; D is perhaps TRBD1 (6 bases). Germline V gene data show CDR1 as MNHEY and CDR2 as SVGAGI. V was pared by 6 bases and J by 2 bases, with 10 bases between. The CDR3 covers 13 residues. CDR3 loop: CASSRDTNTEAFF. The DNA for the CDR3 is TGTGCCAGCAGCAGGGACACCAACACTGAAGCTTTCTTT.

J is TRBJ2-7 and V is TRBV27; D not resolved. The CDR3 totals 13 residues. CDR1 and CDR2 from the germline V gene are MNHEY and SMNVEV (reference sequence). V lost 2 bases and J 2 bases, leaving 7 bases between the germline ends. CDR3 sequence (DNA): TGTGCCAGCAGTTTAAGGGCAGCCTACGAGCAGTACTTC. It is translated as CASSLRAAYEQYF.

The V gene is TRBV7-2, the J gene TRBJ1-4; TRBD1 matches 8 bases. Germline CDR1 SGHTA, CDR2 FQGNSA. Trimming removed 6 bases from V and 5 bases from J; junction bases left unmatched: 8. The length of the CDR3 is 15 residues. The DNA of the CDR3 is TGTGCCAGCAGTCCCACAGGGGGAGCGAATGAAAAACTGTTTTTT. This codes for CASSPTGGANEKLFF. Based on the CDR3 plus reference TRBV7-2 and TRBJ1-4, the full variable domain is GAGVSQSPSNKVTEKGKDVELRCDPISGHTALYWYRQSLGQGLEFLIYFQGNSAPDKSGLPSDRFSAERTGGSVSTLTIQRTQQEDSAVYLCASSPTGGANEKLFFGSGTQLSVL.

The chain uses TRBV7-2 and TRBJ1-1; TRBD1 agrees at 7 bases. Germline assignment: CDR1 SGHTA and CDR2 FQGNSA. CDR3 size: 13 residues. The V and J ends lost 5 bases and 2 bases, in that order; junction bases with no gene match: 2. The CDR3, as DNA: TGTGCCAGCAGCGGGACAGTTAACACTGAAGCTTTCTTT. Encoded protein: CASSGTVNTEAFF.

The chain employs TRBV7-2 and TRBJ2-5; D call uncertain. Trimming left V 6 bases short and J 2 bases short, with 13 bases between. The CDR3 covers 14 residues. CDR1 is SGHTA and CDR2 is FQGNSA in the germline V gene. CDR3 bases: TGTGCCAGCAGTCTTCAGGTCCTTCAAGAGACCCAGTACTTC. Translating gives CASSLQVLQETQYF.